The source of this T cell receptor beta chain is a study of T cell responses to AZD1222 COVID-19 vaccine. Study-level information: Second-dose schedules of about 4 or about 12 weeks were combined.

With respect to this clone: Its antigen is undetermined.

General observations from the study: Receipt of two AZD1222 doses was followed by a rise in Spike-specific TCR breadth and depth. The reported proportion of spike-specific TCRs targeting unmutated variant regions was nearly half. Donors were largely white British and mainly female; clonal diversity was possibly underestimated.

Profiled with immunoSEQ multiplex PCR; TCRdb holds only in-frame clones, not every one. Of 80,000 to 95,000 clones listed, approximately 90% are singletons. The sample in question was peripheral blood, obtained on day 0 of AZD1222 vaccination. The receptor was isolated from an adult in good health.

CDR3 sequence reads: CASSVYQETQYF. For the CDR3, the DNA is TGTGCCAGCAGCGTCTACCAAGAGACCCAGTACTTC. This chain links TRBV7-8 with TRBJ2-5; D remains unclear. The CDR3 is 12 amino acids. CDR1 and CDR2 from the germline V gene are SGHVS and FQNEAQ. The V end was cut by 5 bases, the J end by 0 bases, with 4 bases between.